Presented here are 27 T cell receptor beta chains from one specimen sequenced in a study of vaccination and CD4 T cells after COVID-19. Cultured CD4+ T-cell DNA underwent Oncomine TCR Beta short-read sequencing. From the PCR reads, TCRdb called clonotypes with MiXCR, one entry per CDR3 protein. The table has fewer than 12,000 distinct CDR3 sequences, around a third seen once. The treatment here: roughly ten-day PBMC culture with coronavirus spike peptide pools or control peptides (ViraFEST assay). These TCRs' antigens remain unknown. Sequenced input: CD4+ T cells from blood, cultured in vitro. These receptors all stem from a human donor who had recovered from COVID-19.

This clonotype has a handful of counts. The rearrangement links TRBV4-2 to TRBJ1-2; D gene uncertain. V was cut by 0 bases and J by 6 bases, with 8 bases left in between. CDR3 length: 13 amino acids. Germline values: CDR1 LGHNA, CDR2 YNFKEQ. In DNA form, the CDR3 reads TGTGCCAGCAGCCAAGAAGGAGGGAATGGCTACACCTTC. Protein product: CASSQEGGNGYTF.

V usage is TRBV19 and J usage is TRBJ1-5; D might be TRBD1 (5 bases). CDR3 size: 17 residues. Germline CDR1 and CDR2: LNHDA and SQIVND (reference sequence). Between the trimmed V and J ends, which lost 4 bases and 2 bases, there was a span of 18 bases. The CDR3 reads CASSNPPGTSRNQPQHF. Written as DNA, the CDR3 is TGTGCCAGTAGTAACCCCCCAGGGACCAGTCGCAATCAGCCCCAGCATTTT. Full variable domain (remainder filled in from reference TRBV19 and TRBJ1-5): DGGITQSPKYLFRKEGQNVTLSCEQNLNHDAMYWYRQDPGQGLRLIYYSQIVNDFQKGDIAEGYSVSREKKESFPLTVTSAQKNPTAFYLCASSNPPGTSRNQPQHFGDGTRLSIL.

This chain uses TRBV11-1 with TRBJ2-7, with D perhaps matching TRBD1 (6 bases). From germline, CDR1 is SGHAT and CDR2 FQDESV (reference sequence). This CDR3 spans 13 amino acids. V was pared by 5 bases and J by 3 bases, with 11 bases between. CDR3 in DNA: TGTGCCAGCAGCCCAAACAGGGTCTACGAGCAGTACTTC. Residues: CASSPNRVYEQYF.

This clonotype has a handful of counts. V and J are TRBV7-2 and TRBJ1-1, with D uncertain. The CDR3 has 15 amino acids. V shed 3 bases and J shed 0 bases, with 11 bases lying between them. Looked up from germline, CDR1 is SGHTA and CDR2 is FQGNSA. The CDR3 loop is CASSFLGRMNTEAFF. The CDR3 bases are TGTGCCAGCAGCTTTCTGGGCAGGATGAACACTGAAGCTTTCTTT.

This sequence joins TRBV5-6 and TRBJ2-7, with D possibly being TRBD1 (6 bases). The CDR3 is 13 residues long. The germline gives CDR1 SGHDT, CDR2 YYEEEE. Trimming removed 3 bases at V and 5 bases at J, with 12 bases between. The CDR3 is CASSSTGSHEQYF. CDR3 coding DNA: TGTGCCAGCAGCTCCACAGGGTCCCACGAGCAGTACTTC.

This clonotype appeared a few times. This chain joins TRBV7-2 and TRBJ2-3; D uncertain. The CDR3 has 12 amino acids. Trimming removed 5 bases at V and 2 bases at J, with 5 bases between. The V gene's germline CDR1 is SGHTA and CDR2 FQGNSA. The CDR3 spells CASSLYTDTQYF. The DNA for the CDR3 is TGTGCCAGCAGCCTATACACAGATACGCAGTATTTT. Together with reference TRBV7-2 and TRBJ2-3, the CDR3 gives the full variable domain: GAGVSQSPSNKVTEKGKDVELRCDPISGHTALYWYRQSLGQGLEFLIYFQGNSAPDKSGLPSDRFSAERTGGSVSTLTIQRTQQEDSAVYLCASSLYTDTQYFGPGTRLTVL.

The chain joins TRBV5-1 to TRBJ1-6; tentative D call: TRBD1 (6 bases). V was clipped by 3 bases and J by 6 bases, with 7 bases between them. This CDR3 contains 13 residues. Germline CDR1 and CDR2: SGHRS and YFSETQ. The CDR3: CASSSDSNSPLHF. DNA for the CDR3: TGCGCCAGCAGCTCGGACAGTAATTCACCCCTCCACTTT.

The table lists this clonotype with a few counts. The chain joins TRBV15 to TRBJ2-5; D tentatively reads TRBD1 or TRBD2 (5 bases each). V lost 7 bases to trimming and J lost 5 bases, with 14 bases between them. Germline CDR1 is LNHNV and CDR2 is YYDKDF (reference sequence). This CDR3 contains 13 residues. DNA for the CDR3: TGTGCCACCACGAGGGGTAATAGGGAGACCCAGTACTTC. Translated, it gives CATTRGNRETQYF.

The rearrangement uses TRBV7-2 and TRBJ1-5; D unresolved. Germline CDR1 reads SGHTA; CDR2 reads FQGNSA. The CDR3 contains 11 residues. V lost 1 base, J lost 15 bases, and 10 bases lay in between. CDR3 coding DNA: TGTGCCAGCAGCTTAGGGGTTGAATTGCATTTT. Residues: CASSLGVELHF.

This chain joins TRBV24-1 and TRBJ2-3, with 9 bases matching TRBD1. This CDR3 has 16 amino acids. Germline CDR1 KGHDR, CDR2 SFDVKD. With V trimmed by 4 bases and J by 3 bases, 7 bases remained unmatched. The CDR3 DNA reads TGTGCCACCAGTGAAACCGGGACAGGGAGTACAGATACGCAGTATTTT. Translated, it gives CATSETGTGSTDTQYF.

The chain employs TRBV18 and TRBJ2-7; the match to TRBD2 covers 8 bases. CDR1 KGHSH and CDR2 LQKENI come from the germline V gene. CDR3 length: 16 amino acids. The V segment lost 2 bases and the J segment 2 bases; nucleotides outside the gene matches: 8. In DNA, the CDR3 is TGTGCCAGCTCACCAGTAGCCGGGGGGGTGACCTACGAGCAGTACTTC. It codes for CASSPVAGGVTYEQYF.

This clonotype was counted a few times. Here the CDR3 DNA reads TGTGCCACCGGACTAGCGGGCTACAATGAGCAGTTCTTC. Protein sequence: CATGLAGYNEQFF. This sequence joins TRBV6-1 and TRBJ2-1, with 11 positions matching TRBD2. The CDR3 covers 13 residues. J was trimmed by 3 bases and V by 10 bases; bases with no gene match: 2. Germline V gene lookup returns CDR1 MNHNS and CDR2 SASEGT.

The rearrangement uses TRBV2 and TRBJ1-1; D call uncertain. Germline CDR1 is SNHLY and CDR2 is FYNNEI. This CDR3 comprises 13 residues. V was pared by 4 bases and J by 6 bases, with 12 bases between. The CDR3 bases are TGTGCCAGCAGTGTGTTCCTGGTCCCTGAAGCTTTCTTT. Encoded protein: CASSVFLVPEAFF.

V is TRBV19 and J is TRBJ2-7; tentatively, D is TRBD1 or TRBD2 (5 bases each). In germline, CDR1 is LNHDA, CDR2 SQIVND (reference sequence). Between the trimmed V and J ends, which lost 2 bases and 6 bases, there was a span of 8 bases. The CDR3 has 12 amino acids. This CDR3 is CASSIRGSEQYF. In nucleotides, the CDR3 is TGTGCCAGTAGTATACGGGGCTCCGAGCAGTACTTC.

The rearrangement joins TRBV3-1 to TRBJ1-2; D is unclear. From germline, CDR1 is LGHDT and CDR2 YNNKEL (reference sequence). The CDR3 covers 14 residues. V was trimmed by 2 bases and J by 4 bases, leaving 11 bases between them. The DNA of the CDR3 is TGTGCCAGCAGCCAACAGGACGGGCTCTATGGCTACACCTTC. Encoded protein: CASSQQDGLYGYTF.

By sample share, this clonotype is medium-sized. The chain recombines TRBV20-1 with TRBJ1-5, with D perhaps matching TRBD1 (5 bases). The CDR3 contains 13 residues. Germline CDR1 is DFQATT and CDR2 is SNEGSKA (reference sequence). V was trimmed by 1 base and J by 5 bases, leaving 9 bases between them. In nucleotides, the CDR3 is TGCAGTGCTAGAGGCGCGGGGGATCAGCCCCAGCATTTT. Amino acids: CSARGAGDQPQHF.

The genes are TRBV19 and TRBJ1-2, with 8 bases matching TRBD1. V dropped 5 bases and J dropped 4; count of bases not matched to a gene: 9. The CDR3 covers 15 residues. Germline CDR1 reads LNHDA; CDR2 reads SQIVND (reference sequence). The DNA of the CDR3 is TGTGCCAGTAGTCCCGTCTGGACAGGGTCCTATGGCTACACCTTC. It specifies CASSPVWTGSYGYTF.

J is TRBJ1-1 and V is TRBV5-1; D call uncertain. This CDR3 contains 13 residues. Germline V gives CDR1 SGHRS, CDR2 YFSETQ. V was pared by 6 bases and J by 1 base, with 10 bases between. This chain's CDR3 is CASTLTANTEAFF. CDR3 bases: TGCGCCAGCACACTCACAGCGAACACTGAAGCTTTCTTT.

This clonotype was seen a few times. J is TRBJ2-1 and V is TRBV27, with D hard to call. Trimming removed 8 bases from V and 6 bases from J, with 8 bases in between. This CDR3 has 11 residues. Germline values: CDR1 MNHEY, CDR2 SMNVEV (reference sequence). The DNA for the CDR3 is TGTGCCAGCGCCGTTGGCAATGAGCAGTTCTTC. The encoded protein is CASAVGNEQFF.

DNA of the CDR3: TGTGCCAGCAGCTTAGGAGAGAGCAATGAGCAGTTCTTC. Protein product: CASSLGESNEQFF. The chain has TRBV7-9 and TRBJ2-1; D remains unclear. The CDR3 consists of 13 residues. Germline V gene data show CDR1 as SEHNR and CDR2 as FQNEAQ (reference sequence). V was pared by 1 base and J by 6 bases, with 7 bases between.

The CDR3 region has the DNA TGTGCCAGCAGCCGACCGGATTCACCCCTCCACTTT. Protein: CASSRPDSPLHF. The J gene is TRBJ1-6, the V gene TRBV6-2 or TRBV6-3; no clear D gene. The CDR3 is 12 residues long. Germline V gene lookup returns CDR1 MNHEY and CDR2 SVGEGT. Trimming removed 6 bases at V and 8 bases at J, with 8 bases between.

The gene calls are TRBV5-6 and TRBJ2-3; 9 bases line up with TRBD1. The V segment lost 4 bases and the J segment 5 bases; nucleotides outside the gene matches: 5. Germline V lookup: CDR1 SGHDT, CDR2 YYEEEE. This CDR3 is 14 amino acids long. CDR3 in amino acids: CASSMDRGGDTQYF. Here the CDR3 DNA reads TGTGCCAGCAGCATGGACAGGGGCGGAGATACGCAGTATTTT.

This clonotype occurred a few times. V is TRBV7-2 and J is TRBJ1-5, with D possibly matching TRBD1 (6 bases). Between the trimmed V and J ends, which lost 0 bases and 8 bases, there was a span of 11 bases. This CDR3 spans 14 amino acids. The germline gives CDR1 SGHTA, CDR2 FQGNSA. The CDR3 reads CASSLASGGEPQHF. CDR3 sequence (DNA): TGTGCCAGCAGCTTAGCGTCCGGGGGCGAGCCCCAGCATTTT.

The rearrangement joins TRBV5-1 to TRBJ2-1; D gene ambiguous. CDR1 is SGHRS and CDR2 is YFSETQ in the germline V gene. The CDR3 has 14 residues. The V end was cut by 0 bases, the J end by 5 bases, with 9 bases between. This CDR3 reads CASSLGTPNNEQFF. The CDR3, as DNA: TGCGCCAGCAGCTTGGGGACCCCAAACAATGAGCAGTTCTTC.

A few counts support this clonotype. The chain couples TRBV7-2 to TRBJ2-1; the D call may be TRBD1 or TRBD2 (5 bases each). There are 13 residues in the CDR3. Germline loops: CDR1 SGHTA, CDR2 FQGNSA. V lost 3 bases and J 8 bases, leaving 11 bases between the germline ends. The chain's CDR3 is CASSFMVGDEQFF. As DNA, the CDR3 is TGTGCCAGCAGCTTTATGGTGGGGGATGAGCAGTTCTTC. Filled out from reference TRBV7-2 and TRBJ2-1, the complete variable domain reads GAGVSQSPSNKVTEKGKDVELRCDPISGHTALYWYRQSLGQGLEFLIYFQGNSAPDKSGLPSDRFSAERTGGSVSTLTIQRTQQEDSAVYLCASSFMVGDEQFFGPGTRLTVL.

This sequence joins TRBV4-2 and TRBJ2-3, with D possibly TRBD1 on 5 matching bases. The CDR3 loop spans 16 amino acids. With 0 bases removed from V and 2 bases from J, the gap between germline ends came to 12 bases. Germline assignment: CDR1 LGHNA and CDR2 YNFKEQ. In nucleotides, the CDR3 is TGTGCCAGCAGCCAAGAAGTAGGGGCTACCACAGATACGCAGTATTTT. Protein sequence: CASSQEVGATTDTQYF.

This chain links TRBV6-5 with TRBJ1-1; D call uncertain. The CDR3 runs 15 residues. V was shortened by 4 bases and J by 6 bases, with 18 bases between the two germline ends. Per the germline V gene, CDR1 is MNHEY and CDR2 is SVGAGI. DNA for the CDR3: TGTGCCAGCAGTTGGCTCGCGTGGGCGGGCGCTGAAGCTTTCTTT. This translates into CASSWLAWAGAEAFF.